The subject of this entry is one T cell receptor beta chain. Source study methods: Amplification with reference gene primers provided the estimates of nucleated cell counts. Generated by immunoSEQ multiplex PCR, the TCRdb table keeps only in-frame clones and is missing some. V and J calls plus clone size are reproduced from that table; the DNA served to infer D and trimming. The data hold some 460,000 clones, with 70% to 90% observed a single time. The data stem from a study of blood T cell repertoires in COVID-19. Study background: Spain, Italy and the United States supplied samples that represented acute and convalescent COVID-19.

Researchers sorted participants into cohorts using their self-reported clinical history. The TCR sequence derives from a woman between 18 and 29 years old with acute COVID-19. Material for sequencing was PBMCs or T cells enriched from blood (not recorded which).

CDR3 in DNA: TGTGCCAGCGGTGGGACAGGGAATCTCTACGAGCAGTACTTC. This sequence encodes CASGGTGNLYEQYF. The rearrangement uses TRBV28 and TRBJ2-7; 9 bases match TRBD1. The CDR3 extends over 14 amino acids. V was clipped by 8 bases and J by 3 bases; unmatched bases: 8. In germline, CDR1 is MDHEN, CDR2 SYDVKM.